This entry concerns a single TCR beta chain. This sample was included in a study of PD-1 blockade in mismatch repair-deficient tumors. Profiled with immunoSEQ multiplex PCR; TCRdb holds only in-frame clones, not every one. The table shows some 120,000 clones, with roughly nine tenths occurring only once. This CDR3 region has 13 residues. Germline V gene data show CDR1 as SGHRS and CDR2 as YFSETQ. V was clipped by 2 bases and J by 0 bases, with 5 bases between them. The V and J genes are TRBV5-1 and TRBJ2-5; no clear D gene. Source: peripheral blood, taken 44 weeks after starting pembrolizumab. This clonotype originated in an adult with mismatch repair-deficient cancer. CDR3 in amino acids: CASSFSHQETQYF. CDR3 nucleotides: TGCGCCAGCAGCTTTTCGCACCAAGAGACCCAGTACTTC.